At least ten counts were recorded for the clone carrying this T cell receptor beta chain. Its antigen is unknown. The data derive from a study of blood T cells in healthy people across ages. The CDR3 has 16 residues. The ends lost 5 bases at V and 3 bases at J; junction bases unmatched: 6. Study findings and constraints: Calculation of diversity from one million T cells yielded estimates considered to be underestimates. In long-lived donors, naive CD4+ cell counts and diversity exceeded those of aged donors.

For the second PCR, which ran for 7 to 11 cycles, a sample-barcoded 5' primer and a J-beta primer mix were used. TCRdb re-called the 5' RACE reads with MiXCR, one entry per CDR3 protein. Among around 1,100,000 distinct CDR3 sequences, 35% to 45% were seen once, and the ten largest hold around 13%. The sequenced material came from blood. This receptor was identified in a man between 18 and 29 years old in good health. The genes are TRBV12-3 or TRBV12-4 and TRBJ2-1, with TRBD2 matching 11 bases. The CDR3 sequence is CASSPSGTSGYNEQFF. In nucleotides, the CDR3 is TGTGCCAGCAGTCCCTCCGGGACTAGCGGCTACAATGAGCAGTTCTTC.